A selection of T cell receptor beta chains follows, all from one sample in a study of patients and donors after allogeneic stem cell transplantation. TCRdb called the RT-PCR reads again in MiXCR, with one record for every CDR3 protein. The table includes some 200,000 distinct CDR3 sequences, around two fifths detected once. The specimen was blood, either unsorted or a sorted T cell fraction (not recorded which). Receptors originate from a human donor who was either an allogeneic HSCT recipient or a stem cell or donor lymphocyte infusion donor (not recorded which). It is not recorded whose cells these are; they may come from a transplant donor. Each CDR3 is given with its conserved first and last residue. Fields, in order: J gene, clone size, D gene, V gene, CDR3 DNA, CDR3 protein. A D gene is named only where the DNA matches it firmly. Size tells how often a clone was seen (once, few, many) or the class of an expanded clone, and some rows leave it out.

TRBJ2-3 | NA | TRBD2 | TRBV7-9 | TGTGCCAGCAGCACGGGGGGACTAGACCCCACAGATACGCAGTATTTT | CASSTGGLDPTDTQYF
TRBJ2-1 | NA | TRBD2 | TRBV5-1 | TGCGCCAGCAGCTTGGATTTGAGGGTAGCGGGAGGCCCCAGGTTCTTC | CASSLDLRVAGGPRFF
TRBJ2-7 | NA | NA | TRBV28 | TGTGCCAGCACCCCCGCCGTGGGGCTCTACGAGCAGTACTTC | CASTPAVGLYEQYF
TRBJ2-7 | few | NA | TRBV15 | TGTGCCACCAGCAGAGATTACGGTTACGAGCAGTACTTC | CATSRDYGYEQYF
TRBJ2-3 | NA | NA | TRBV28 | TGTGCCAGCTGGTCTTTGCACAGACTTAGCACAGATACGCAGTATTTT | CASWSLHRLSTDTQYF
TRBJ1-2 | few | TRBD1 | TRBV16 | TGTGCCAGCAGCCAATTACAGGGGGGGCCCTATGGCTACACCTTC | CASSQLQGGPYGYTF
TRBJ2-5 | NA | TRBD1 | TRBV4-2 | TGTGCCAGCAGCCAAGAGACAGGGATGGAGACCCAGTACTTC | CASSQETGMETQYF
TRBJ2-1 | many | NA | TRBV12-3/TRBV12-4 | TGTGCCAGCAGTTTGGGTCTAGCGTTAAATGAGCAGTTCTTC | CASSLGLALNEQFF
TRBJ1-2 | few | TRBD1 | TRBV12-3/TRBV12-4 | TGTGCCAGCAGCAGGGGGCTGGGGTATGGCTACACCTTC | CASSRGLGYGYTF
TRBJ1-4 | NA | NA | TRBV25-1 | TGTGCCAGCAGTGAAGGGTCGAGGGCCCACAGGGAAAAACTGTTTTTT | CASSEGSRAHREKLFF
TRBJ1-2 | NA | NA | TRBV20-1 | TGCAGTGCTAGGATCCTACAGGGTGGTGCTTTGGGCTACACCTTC | CSARILQGGALGYTF
TRBJ1-4 | NA | NA | TRBV5-1 | TGCGCCAGCAGCTCTACAGGGTTCGGGGCCACAGAAAAACTGTTTTTT | CASSSTGFGATEKLFF
TRBJ1-1 | NA | NA | TRBV9 | TGTGCCAGCACTCCGGGGTACTTGAGGGACACTGAAGCTTTCTTT | CASTPGYLRDTEAFF
TRBJ2-2 | NA | TRBD1 | TRBV12-3/TRBV12-4 | TGTGCCAGCAGTTTAGTAGCTCGGGACAGGGGTGACACCGGGGAGCTGTTTTTT | CASSLVARDRGDTGELFF
TRBJ1-2 | few | NA | TRBV5-6 | TGTGCCAGCAGCTTCGGAGGGGGGCCCTATGGCTACACCTTC | CASSFGGGPYGYTF
TRBJ2-7 | NA | NA | TRBV2 | TGTGCCAGCATGAGGGGTGAGATAACCTACGAGCAGTACTTC | CASMRGEITYEQYF
TRBJ2-2 | few | TRBD2 | TRBV24-1 | TGTGCCACCAGTGCCGGACTAGCGGCCGGGGAGCTGTTTTTT | CATSAGLAAGELFF
TRBJ2-2 | few | NA | TRBV11-1 | TGTGCCAGCAGCGCCGATGGCACCGGGGAGCTGTTTTTT | CASSADGTGELFF
TRBJ2-7 | NA | TRBD2 | TRBV20-1 | TGCAGTGCTAGAGCGACTAGCGGAACGTACGAGCAGTACTTC | CSARATSGTYEQYF
TRBJ1-5 | NA | NA | TRBV19 | TGTGCCACTGCGACCGGCAATCAGCCCCAGCATTTT | CATATGNQPQHF
TRBJ2-1 | few | TRBD2 | TRBV5-5 | TGTGCCAGCAGCTTACTAGCGGGAGCGGACAATGAGCAGTTCTTC | CASSLLAGADNEQFF
TRBJ2-1 | NA | NA | TRBV5-6 | TGTGCCAGCAGCCAGATTGGCTATCTCAACAATGAGCAGTTCTTC | CASSQIGYLNNEQFF
TRBJ2-1 | NA | NA | TRBV24-1 | TGTGCCACCAGTGCAGGGGTCAGCTCCTACAATGAGCAGTTCTTC | CATSAGVSSYNEQFF
TRBJ1-2 | few | NA | TRBV30 | TGTGCCTGGAGCGCGGCGGGAATGCGGGGCTACACCTTC | CAWSAAGMRGYTF
TRBJ1-1 | few | NA | TRBV2 | TGTGCCAGCAGCCTAGGACCAGTCAAGGCAGGAACTGAAGCTTTCTTT | CASSLGPVKAGTEAFF
TRBJ2-3 | NA | NA | TRBV4-3 | TGCGCCAGCAGCCAAGAAGGGTCGGCGGGACCCACAGATACGCAGTATTTT | CASSQEGSAGPTDTQYF
TRBJ1-4 | NA | NA | TRBV7-8 | TGTGCCAGCAGCTACGAAACGTACCATGAAAAACTGTTTTTT | CASSYETYHEKLFF
TRBJ1-4 | few | NA | TRBV7-9 | TGTGCCAGCAGCGTTCTCAACAGGGCCTCTAATGAAAAACTGTTTTTT | CASSVLNRASNEKLFF
TRBJ1-5 | few | NA | TRBV20-1 | TGCAGTGCTAGGGTCCCAAGTCTGGGACAGCCCCAGCATTTT | CSARVPSLGQPQHF
TRBJ1-2 | NA | NA | TRBV7-2 | TGTGCCAGCAGCTTTAGAGGAAGAGAACCCTACTATGGCTACACCTTC | CASSFRGREPYYGYTF
TRBJ2-5 | NA | NA | TRBV7-9 | TGTGCCAGCACCTCCCCGAGAGGACAAGAGACCCAGTACTTT | CASTSPRGQETQYF
TRBJ1-2 | NA | TRBD1 | TRBV12-3/TRBV12-4 | TGTGCCAGCAGTTTCAGGGACAGGGATGGCTACACCTTC | CASSFRDRDGYTF
TRBJ1-1 | NA | NA | TRBV7-9 | TGTGCCAGCAGCTTAGGCGTCAGGGAGAACACTGAAGCTTTCTTT | CASSLGVRENTEAFF
TRBJ1-2 | NA | NA | TRBV6-4 | TGTGCCAGCACCTTATGCTATGGCTACACCTTC | CASTLCYGYTF
TRBJ2-3 | few | NA | TRBV28 | TGTGCCAGCATTTCCCCGAAGACAGATACGCAGTATTTT | CASISPKTDTQYF
TRBJ1-1 | NA | TRBD1 | TRBV19 | TGTGCCAGTAGTCTGGGGACAGGGTCGGGCACTGAAGCTTTCTTT | CASSLGTGSGTEAFF
TRBJ1-6 | NA | NA | TRBV5-1 | TGCGCCAGCAGCTCGCGGGGAGGCGATACTAATAATTCACCCCTCCACTTT | CASSSRGGDTNNSPLHF
TRBJ1-1 | NA | NA | TRBV6-1 | TGTGCCAGCAGCTACTACGGAGGGGAGAACACTGAAGCTTTCTTT | CASSYYGGENTEAFF
TRBJ2-5 | NA | NA | TRBV12-3/TRBV12-4 | TGTGCCAGCAGTTTCCGGGAGTGGGGTGAGACCCAGTACTTC | CASSFREWGETQYF